This T cell receptor (beta chain) emerged from a study of CD8 T cells in ankylosing spondylitis. Study conclusions and caveats: For ankylosing spondylitis blood, a TCR beta motif of several highly homologous variants appeared characteristic. Reported data indicate significant enrichment of disease-linked clones within matched ankylosing spondylitis synovial fluid. Prior literature has documented some motif variants in synovial fluid and blood from reactive arthritis. The authors found the disease-linked clones to be CD8+ and relatively rare in peripheral blood.

Turning to this clonotype: Its antigen is not known.

This CDR3 has 15 residues. CDR1 and CDR2 from the germline V gene are MNHNS and SASEGT. V lost 6 bases to trimming and J lost 5 bases; unmatched junction nucleotides: 10. Using quantitative 5'-RACE with molecular barcodes, the authors made TCR beta libraries. Via MiXCR, TCRdb re-called the 5' RACE reads, giving one row per CDR3 protein. Of around 770,000 distinct CDR3 sequences listed, 12% are singletons. V usage is TRBV6-1 and J usage is TRBJ2-5; 9 positions agree with TRBD1. The TCR was taken from a male donor with ankylosing spondylitis. Sequencing was carried out using blood, either unsorted or a sorted T cell fraction (not recorded which). CDR3 residues: CASSPGQGIWETQYF. The CDR3 DNA is TGTGCCAGCAGCCCTGGACAGGGGATATGGGAGACCCAGTACTTC.